These 32 T cell receptor beta chains were sequenced from one sample in a study of shared clonotypes between healthy human individuals. Method: immunoSEQ multiplex PCR; TCRdb's copy keeps in-frame clones and lacks some. The table has some 1 million clones, roughly 70% seen once. Sequencing was carried out using memory CD4+ T cells sorted from blood. The subset was: CD45RA-negative fraction. These receptors all stem from a young man in good health.

This clone was counted only a few times. The chain recombines TRBV6-4 with TRBJ2-2, with D tentatively TRBD1 (5 bases). The V gene lost 4 bases and the J gene lost 5 bases, with 8 bases spanning the gap. Germline CDR1 MRHNA, CDR2 SNTAGT. The CDR3 is 13 amino acids. The CDR3 coding sequence is TGTGCCAGCAGTGGATCAGGGACCGGGGAGCTGTTTTTT. It specifies CASSGSGTGELFF.

The V gene is TRBV6-6, the J gene TRBJ1-1; D gene ambiguous. Trimming removed 10 bases from V and 0 bases from J, with 18 bases in between. The CDR3 has 15 residues. The V gene's germline CDR1 is MNHNY and CDR2 SVGAGI (reference sequence). CDR3 sequence (DNA): TGTGCCACCCCCCGCGAGGAGGGCATGAACACTGAAGCTTTCTTT. This encodes CATPREEGMNTEAFF.

The chain combines TRBV6-1 with TRBJ2-5, with D possibly matching TRBD2 (7 bases). Trimming took off 0 bases at V and 5 bases at J, with 19 bases between the two ends. The CDR3 is made up of 17 amino acids. The germline V gene has CDR1 MNHNS and CDR2 SASEGT. The CDR3 here is CASSEALMAGAGETQYF. The CDR3 region has the DNA TGTGCCAGCAGTGAAGCCCTAATGGCGGGGGCAGGGGAGACCCAGTACTTC.

The table lists this clone with a few counts. The chain links TRBV29-1 to TRBJ1-1, with 8 bases lining up with TRBD1. V lost 3 bases to trimming and J lost 8 bases; unmatched junction nucleotides: 8. Per germline, CDR1 SQVTM and CDR2 ANQGSEA. The length of the CDR3 is 13 residues. For the CDR3, the DNA is TGCAGCGTTGACAGACAGGGGACTAAAGAAGCTTTCTTT. It encodes CSVDRQGTKEAFF.

This chain connects TRBV28 to TRBJ2-7, with D possibly TRBD1 on 5 matching bases. The V gene's germline CDR1 is MDHEN and CDR2 SYDVKM. The CDR3 is made up of 15 amino acids. Trimming cost V 3 bases and J 0 bases, with 12 bases left between them. The CDR3 DNA reads TGTGCCAGCAGTTTCGAACAGGTGTCCTCCTACGAGCAGTACTTC. This sequence encodes CASSFEQVSSYEQYF. The variable domain in full, with the rest retrieved from reference TRBV28 and TRBJ2-7, is DVKVTQSSRYLVKRTGEKVFLECVQDMDHENMFWYRQDPGLGLRLIYFSYDVKMKEKGDIPEGYSVSREKKERFSLILESASTNQTSMYLCASSFEQVSSYEQYFGPGTRLTVT.

This chain connects TRBV28 to TRBJ1-1, with TRBD1 identical over 7 bases. V dropped 7 bases and J dropped 7; count of bases not matched to a gene: 18. The CDR3 covers 16 residues. CDR1 MDHEN and CDR2 SYDVKM come from the germline V gene. The CDR3 loop reads CASTPPPGGGRVEAFF. CDR3 DNA sequence: TGTGCCAGCACCCCCCCTCCAGGGGGGGGGAGGGTTGAAGCTTTCTTT.

This chain joins TRBV7-2 and TRBJ2-6; 10 nucleotides agree with TRBD1. In germline, CDR1 is SGHTA, CDR2 FQGNSA. The CDR3 consists of 17 residues. V lost 5 bases and J lost 1; bases outside the gene matches: 5. CDR3 sequence: CASSLGQGYSGANVLTF. As DNA, the CDR3 is TGTGCCAGCAGCCTGGGACAGGGGTATTCTGGGGCCAACGTCCTGACTTTC. Variable domain in full (rest from reference TRBV7-2 and TRBJ2-6): GAGVSQSPSNKVTEKGKDVELRCDPISGHTALYWYRQSLGQGLEFLIYFQGNSAPDKSGLPSDRFSAERTGGSVSTLTIQRTQQEDSAVYLCASSLGQGYSGANVLTFGAGSRLTVL.

The chain links TRBV5-1 to TRBJ1-4, with 7 positions matching TRBD1. V shed 7 bases, J shed 4 bases, and the junction held 7 bases outside the gene matches. The CDR3 is made up of 14 amino acids. Looked up from germline, CDR1 is SGHRS and CDR2 is YFSETQ. CDR3 in DNA: TGCGCCAGCTCCGGCGGGACAGTTAATGAAAAACTGTTTTTT. This gives the protein CASSGGTVNEKLFF.

The chain combines TRBV5-4 with TRBJ2-7, with D maybe TRBD1 (6 bases). This CDR3 contains 16 residues. V lost 4 bases and J 2 bases, leaving 19 bases between the germline ends. CDR1 SGHNT and CDR2 YYREEE come from the germline V gene (reference sequence). The CDR3 sequence is CASSKPGTHATYEQYF. The CDR3 nucleotides are TGTGCCAGCAGCAAACCGGGGACACACGCAACCTACGAGCAGTACTTC.

The chain is built from TRBV27 and TRBJ2-7; D possibly corresponds to TRBD2 (6 bases). V lost 6 bases, J lost 1 base, and 16 bases lay in between. The CDR3 sequence is 15 residues long. The V gene's germline CDR1 is MNHEY and CDR2 SMNVEV (reference sequence). For the CDR3, the DNA is TGTGCCAGCAGATTCCGTCTGGGGGGATCCTACGAGCAGTACTTC. Protein sequence: CASRFRLGGSYEQYF.

Of note for this clone: Distinct nucleotide sequences in the sample also encode this CDR3. The chain couples TRBV7-6 to TRBJ1-1; D gene unclear. V lost 5 bases, J lost 0 bases, and 7 bases lay in between. This CDR3 contains 13 residues. Germline V gene data show CDR1 as SGHVS and CDR2 as FNYEAQ. CDR3 DNA sequence: TGTGCCAGCAGCCCCCAGGTGAACACTGAAGCTTTCTTT. Amino acid sequence: CASSPQVNTEAFF.

Comments on this clone: This specimen includes other DNA sequences encoding the same CDR3. CDR3 in DNA: TGTGCCAGCTCACCCGGGGGATACAATGAGCAGTTCTTC. Protein product: CASSPGGYNEQFF. V gene TRBV18 combines with J gene TRBJ2-1; D might be TRBD2 (6 bases). The germline gives CDR1 KGHSH, CDR2 LQKENI. V was trimmed by 3 bases and J by 4 bases, leaving 7 bases between them. This CDR3 has 13 residues.

This clone appeared once. The V gene is TRBV7-9, the J gene TRBJ1-3; D remains ambiguous. Germline V CDR1 and CDR2: SEHNR, FQNEAQ (reference sequence). The CDR3 is made up of 16 amino acids. Trimming cost V 3 bases and J 0 bases, with 12 bases left between them. CDR3 bases: TGTGCCAGCAGCTTTATGGACGCTGGCTCTGGAAACACCATATATTTT. Encoded protein: CASSFMDAGSGNTIYF.

Details on this clone: At one of its ends the junction is not consistent with the germline gene, which may arise from a read error. The chain employs TRBV7-7 and TRBJ2-7, with D unresolved. Germline values: CDR1 SSHAT, CDR2 FNYEAQ (reference sequence). The CDR3 is 13 residues long. The CDR3 DNA reads as TGTGCTAGCAGCTTTGTTCAGCCCTACGAGCAGTACTTC. Amino acids: CASSFVQPYEQYF.

The gene calls are TRBV18 and TRBJ2-7; TRBD2 agrees at 13 bases. From germline, CDR1 is KGHSH and CDR2 LQKENI. The trim removed 3 bases at V and 3 bases at J, leaving 5 bases unmatched. The length of the CDR3 is 16 residues. CDR3 region: CASSPTGTSGIYEQYF. CDR3 in DNA: TGTGCCAGCTCACCCACCGGGACTAGCGGGATCTACGAGCAGTACTTC.

The gene calls are TRBV7-2 and TRBJ2-5; the D is unclear. TRBJ2-7 explains the end of the DNA better; the J call may be wrong. The V gene's germline CDR1 is SGHTA and CDR2 FQGNSA. CDR3 length: 14 amino acids. Here the CDR3 reads CASSLAQDPYEQYF. The DNA of the CDR3 is TGTGCCAGCAGCTTAGCGCAGGACCCCTACGAGCAGTACTTC.

V and J are TRBV30 and TRBJ2-5; D may match TRBD1 or TRBD2 (6 bases each). Trimming pared 4 bases from V and 5 bases from J, leaving 14 bases between. CDR3 length: 13 amino acids. The germline gives CDR1 GTSNPN, CDR2 SVGIG (reference sequence). The CDR3: CAWTVQGGETQYF. In DNA, the CDR3 is TGTGCCTGGACCGTACAGGGAGGCGAGACCCAGTACTTC. The full variable domain, with the rest looked up from reference TRBV30 and TRBJ2-5, is SQTIHQWPATLVQPVGSPLSLECTVEGTSNPNLYWYRQAAGRGLQLLFYSVGIGQISSEVPQNLSASRPQDRQFILSSKKLLLSDSGFYLCAWTVQGGETQYFGPGTRLLVL.

The rearrangement links TRBV19 to TRBJ1-1; D unresolved. V lost 7 bases and J 5 bases, leaving 14 bases between the germline ends. The CDR3 is made up of 13 amino acids. Per germline, CDR1 LNHDA and CDR2 SQIVND (reference sequence). Here the CDR3 DNA reads TGTGCCAGTAAGGAAGGGCTTTGGACTGAAGCTTTCTTT. Its protein product is CASKEGLWTEAFF. The full variable domain, completed using reference TRBV19 and TRBJ1-1, is DGGITQSPKYLFRKEGQNVTLSCEQNLNHDAMYWYRQDPGQGLRLIYYSQIVNDFQKGDIAEGYSVSREKKESFPLTVTSAQKNPTAFYLCASKEGLWTEAFFGQGTRLTVV.

The genes are TRBV6-1 and TRBJ2-7; D possibly matches TRBD1 or TRBD2 (5 bases each). Germline V gene sequence: CDR1 MNHNS, CDR2 SASEGT. The CDR3 is made up of 14 amino acids. The ends were cut back, 5 bases at V and 0 bases at J, with 11 bases in the middle. CDR3 in DNA: TGTGCCAGCAGTCACGGGACGACCTCCTACGAGCAGTACTTC. This translates into CASSHGTTSYEQYF.

This clone has a single count. V gene TRBV28 combines with J gene TRBJ2-4, with a weak D call TRBD1 (6 bases). V lost 5 bases and J 9 bases, leaving 17 bases between the germline ends. The germline CDR1 and CDR2 sequences are MDHEN and SYDVKM. The CDR3 covers 14 residues. The CDR3 sequence: CASSPQGSAGIQYF. In DNA form, the CDR3 reads TGTGCCAGCAGTCCACAGGGAAGTGCGGGCATTCAGTACTTC.

The chain employs TRBV19 and TRBJ2-7; D possibly corresponds to TRBD2 (5 bases). Trimming cost V 5 bases and J 6 bases, with 17 bases left between them. This CDR3 is 14 amino acids long. Germline CDR1 is LNHDA and CDR2 is SQIVND (reference sequence). This chain's CDR3 is CASSSTTRSGEQYF. CDR3 nucleotides: TGTGCCAGTAGTTCAACTACTAGGTCGGGCGAGCAGTACTTC.

The genes are TRBV30 and TRBJ2-5, with D perhaps matching TRBD1 (5 bases). The end of the DNA aligns better with TRBJ2-7, so the J call may be wrong. This CDR3 has 15 amino acids. CDR1 and CDR2 (germline): GTSNPN, SVGIG (reference sequence). CDR3 DNA: TGTGCCTGGACCACGCAGGGCACACCCACCAACGAGCAGTACTTC. Protein: CAWTTQGTPTNEQYF.

V usage is TRBV5-1 and J usage is TRBJ2-7; 7 bases align to TRBD2. Trimming at V came to 5 bases and at J to 2 bases, leaving 4 bases not matched to a gene. CDR3 length: 13 amino acids. The germline CDR1 and CDR2 sequences are SGHRS and YFSETQ. The CDR3 loop reads CASRVGLAYEQYF. The CDR3, as DNA: TGCGCCAGCAGAGTAGGACTAGCCTACGAGCAGTACTTC.

CDR3 region: CASSPAAYNEQFF. Here the CDR3 DNA reads TGTGCCAGCAGCCCCGCGGCCTACAATGAGCAGTTCTTC. The chain combines TRBV5-4 with TRBJ2-1; D gene uncertain. Trimming removed 4 bases at V and 2 bases at J, with 7 bases between. The CDR3 runs 13 residues. Germline values: CDR1 SGHNT, CDR2 YYREEE (reference sequence). Using reference TRBV5-4 and TRBJ2-1 for the parts outside the CDR3, the full variable domain is ETGVTQSPTHLIKTRGQQVTLRCSSQSGHNTVSWYQQALGQGPQFIFQYYREEENGRGNFPPRFSGLQFPNYSSELNVNALELDDSALYLCASSPAAYNEQFFGPGTRLTVL.

This chain joins TRBV5-1 and TRBJ2-7; no clear D. With 1 base removed from V and 2 bases from J, the gap between germline ends came to 10 bases. Germline V gene data show CDR1 as SGHRS and CDR2 as YFSETQ. The CDR3 has 14 residues. CDR3 region: CASSLKTDTYEQYF. In DNA, the CDR3 is TGCGCCAGCAGCTTGAAGACGGATACCTACGAGCAGTACTTC.

As regards this clone: Other DNA sequences in the same sample also yield this CDR3. Written as DNA, the CDR3 is TGTGCCAGCTCACAGGGGGCAACTAATGAAAAACTGTTTTTT. As protein: CASSQGATNEKLFF. V and J are TRBV18 and TRBJ1-4; D perhaps matches TRBD1 (6 bases). Trimming pared 4 bases from V and 0 bases from J, leaving 6 bases between. CDR1 and CDR2 (germline): KGHSH, LQKENI. The CDR3 has 14 residues.

As regards this clone: Distinct nucleotide sequences in the sample also encode this CDR3. This chain links TRBV6-6 with TRBJ2-2; D gene uncertain. Per germline, CDR1 MNHNY and CDR2 SVGAGI (reference sequence). Deletions cut 4 bases from V and 7 bases from J, with 7 bases between. This CDR3 has 12 residues. CDR3 coding DNA: TGTGCCAGCAGTTCCTCGGTCGGGGAGCTGTTTTTT. Translating it yields CASSSSVGELFF.

CDR3 residues: CASSLFVGQGGGKLFF. CDR3 coding DNA: TGTGCCAGCAGTTTATTCGTCGGACAGGGTGGCGGAAAACTGTTTTTT. The rearrangement uses TRBV28 and TRBJ1-4; 8 bases line up with TRBD1. Germline loops: CDR1 MDHEN, CDR2 SYDVKM. The CDR3 spans 16 residues. The J segment lost 10 bases and the V segment lost 1 base, leaving 11 bases of the junction unmatched.

Here the CDR3 DNA reads TGTGCCAGCTCAAGAGGACAGGCTAGCTCTGGAAACACCATATATTTT. This encodes CASSRGQASSGNTIYF. The chain recombines TRBV18 with TRBJ1-3; 7 bases line up with TRBD1. V lost 5 bases, J lost 0 bases, and 7 bases stayed unmatched. The length of the CDR3 is 16 residues. Germline-derived CDR1 and CDR2 are KGHSH and LQKENI.

V gene TRBV7-9 combines with J gene TRBJ2-5, with D uncertain. V was shortened by 1 base and J by 5 bases, with 17 bases between the two germline ends. The CDR3 covers 16 residues. Per germline, CDR1 SEHNR and CDR2 FQNEAQ (reference sequence). The CDR3 loop is CASSLGRTGRVETQYF. The CDR3 DNA follows: TGTGCCAGCAGCTTAGGAAGGACCGGACGAGTGGAGACCCAGTACTTC.

V usage is TRBV18 and J usage is TRBJ2-1; D is ambiguous. Germline V gene data show CDR1 as KGHSH and CDR2 as LQKENI. V was clipped by 1 base and J by 2 bases, with 9 bases between them. The CDR3 is made up of 15 amino acids. This chain's CDR3 is CASSPQRLAYNEQFF. CDR3 coding DNA: TGTGCCAGCTCACCACAGCGCCTTGCCTACAATGAGCAGTTCTTC.

The chain recombines TRBV18 with TRBJ2-2; tentatively, D is TRBD1 or TRBD2 (5 bases each). With 6 bases removed from V and 1 base from J, the gap between germline ends came to 15 bases. The CDR3 has 16 residues. Per the germline V gene, CDR1 is KGHSH and CDR2 is LQKENI. As DNA, the CDR3 is TGTGCCAGCTCGCTTACCGGGACGATGAACACCGGGGAGCTGTTTTTT. Protein product: CASSLTGTMNTGELFF.